The clone carrying this T cell receptor (beta chain) was seen a few times. Its target is not known. This sample stems from a study of cytomegalovirus exposure and HLA in healthy donors. Study information: There were some 81 million unique TCRs (from HLA-typed donors) in an early data release.

After removal of 0 bases from V and 11 bases from J, the junction contained 6 bases not matched to a gene. The CDR3 spans 13 residues. Germline V gives CDR1 MNHEY, CDR2 SVGAGI. Study outcomes and limitations: What a later analysis showed was that several of the most significant clusters appeared linked to common viral pathogens.

The PCR used 60 Vbeta and 13 Jbeta primers. Repertoires were generated with immunoSEQ multiplex PCR, while TCRdb's copy carries only in-frame clones and drops some. The repertoire includes around 190,000 clones, approximately 80% of them detected once, and 13% to 15% sits in the top ten. Those who donated were healthy bone marrow donors. Nominally healthy donors were sampled, though unrecorded immune exposures were likely. The rearrangement joins TRBV6-5 to TRBJ1-2; 7 nucleotides agree with TRBD1. The material sequenced was PBMCs. This TCR was recovered from a woman under 40 in good health and CMV-seropositive. CDR3 DNA: TGTGCCAGCAGTTACTCCAGGAGGGGGCTGTACACCTTC. Amino acid sequence: CASSYSRRGLYTF.